These 8 T cell receptor beta chains originate from one sample sequenced in a study of blood T cell repertoires in COVID-19. Only in-frame clones appear in the TCRdb table, and some are missing; sequencing was by immunoSEQ multiplex PCR. The data show some 450,000 clones, roughly 89% seen once. Sequencing used peripheral blood. These receptors all come from a man between 18 and 35 years old with COVID-19, enrolled during active disease.

CDR3 coding DNA: TGTGCCAGCAGCCACGCGGGAGGGCCCTCTGAGCAGTTCTTC. Translating gives CASSHAGGPSEQFF. This chain connects TRBV3-1 (or the pseudogene TRBV3-2) to TRBJ2-1; 9 bases are shared with TRBD2. Germline lookup yields CDR1 LGHDT and CDR2 YNNKEL (reference sequence). Trimming removed 3 bases from V and 9 bases from J; junction bases left unmatched: 6. The CDR3 loop spans 14 amino acids.

This chain connects TRBV7-3 to TRBJ2-3, with 10 bases lining up with TRBD1. CDR1 and CDR2 from the germline V gene are SGHTA and FQGTGA. The junction had 4 bases not matched to a gene; V was cut back by 5 bases and J by 2 bases. The CDR3 has 15 amino acids. Here the CDR3 reads CASSDGQGVTDTQYF. In DNA form, the CDR3 reads TGTGCCAGCAGCGACGGACAGGGGGTCACAGATACGCAGTATTTT.

The chain has TRBV2 and TRBJ2-7, with D perhaps TRBD1 (6 bases). The CDR3 is made up of 14 amino acids. Looked up from germline, CDR1 is SNHLY and CDR2 is FYNNEI. V lost 6 bases and J 0 bases, leaving 12 bases between the germline ends. CDR3 region: CASSVRDTSYEQYF. The CDR3 bases are TGTGCCAGCAGCGTCCGGGACACCTCCTACGAGCAGTACTTC.

The gene calls are TRBV7-9 and TRBJ1-1; possible D gene TRBD1, 6 bases. V lost 6 bases and J lost 5, with 19 bases in between. This CDR3 has 15 residues. Germline assignment: CDR1 SEHNR and CDR2 FQNEAQ (reference sequence). For the CDR3, the DNA is TGTGCCAGCAGTTCCAACCGGGACACAATGACTGAAGCTTTCTTT. Protein sequence: CASSSNRDTMTEAFF. Combining the CDR3 with reference TRBV7-9 and TRBJ1-1 gives the whole variable domain DTGVSQNPRHKITKRGQNVTFRCDPISEHNRLYWYRQTLGQGPEFLTYFQNEAQLEKSRLLSDRFSAERPKGSFSTLEIQRTEQGDSAMYLCASSSNRDTMTEAFFGQGTRLTVV.

The chain carries TRBV2 and TRBJ2-1; 7 bases map to TRBD1. CDR1 and CDR2 (germline): SNHLY, FYNNEI. The CDR3 extends over 12 amino acids. V lost 6 bases and J lost 7; bases outside the gene matches: 3. Here the CDR3 reads CASSGTVNEQFF. The CDR3 coding sequence is TGTGCCAGCAGCGGGACAGTTAATGAGCAGTTCTTC.

The chain recombines TRBV27 with TRBJ1-2; TRBD1 matches 7 bases. The V segment lost 6 bases and the J segment 8 bases; nucleotides outside the gene matches: 15. Per germline, CDR1 MNHEY and CDR2 SMNVEV (reference sequence). The CDR3 loop spans 15 amino acids. In DNA form, the CDR3 reads TGTGCCAGCAGCGGGGCAGGGGGTGTCTCTCGGGGCTACACCTTC. Its translation is CASSGAGGVSRGYTF.

This sequence joins TRBV7-2 and TRBJ2-7; 10 nucleotides line up with TRBD2. Germline-derived CDR1 and CDR2 are SGHTA and FQGNSA. The trim removed 1 base at V and 6 bases at J, leaving 3 bases unmatched. The CDR3 length is 14 residues. This CDR3 is CASSLVLAGVEQYF. The CDR3 nucleotides read TGTGCCAGCAGCTTAGTTCTAGCGGGAGTCGAGCAGTACTTC.

The V call is TRBV10-3, the J call TRBJ2-5; TRBD2 matches at 10 bases. There are 15 residues in the CDR3. The germline V gene has CDR1 ENHRY and CDR2 SYGVKD. V lost 7 bases, J lost 3 bases, and 8 bases stayed unmatched. The CDR3 sequence is CAIKVALAGEETQYF. The DNA of the CDR3 is TGTGCCATCAAGGTTGCTCTAGCGGGGGAAGAGACCCAGTACTTC.